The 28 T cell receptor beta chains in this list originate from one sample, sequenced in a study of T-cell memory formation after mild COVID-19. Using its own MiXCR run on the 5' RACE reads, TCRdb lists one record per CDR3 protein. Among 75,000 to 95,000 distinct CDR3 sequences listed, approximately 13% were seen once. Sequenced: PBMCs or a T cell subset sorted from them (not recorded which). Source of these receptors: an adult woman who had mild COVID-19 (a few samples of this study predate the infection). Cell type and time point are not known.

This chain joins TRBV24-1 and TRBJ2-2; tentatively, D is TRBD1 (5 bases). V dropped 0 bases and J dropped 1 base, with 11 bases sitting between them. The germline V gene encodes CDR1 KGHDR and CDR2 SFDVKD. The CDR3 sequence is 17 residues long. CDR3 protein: CATSDLRIGQNTGELFF. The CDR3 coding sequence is TGTGCCACCAGTGATTTGCGGATAGGACAGAACACCGGGGAGCTGTTTTTT.

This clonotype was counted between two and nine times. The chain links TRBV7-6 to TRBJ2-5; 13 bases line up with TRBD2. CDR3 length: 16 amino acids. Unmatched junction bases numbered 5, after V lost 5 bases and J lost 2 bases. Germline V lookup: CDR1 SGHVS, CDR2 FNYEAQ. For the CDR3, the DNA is TGTGCCAGCAGCCGACTAGCGGGGGGTCTTCAAGAGACCCAGTACTTC. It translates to CASSRLAGGLQETQYF.

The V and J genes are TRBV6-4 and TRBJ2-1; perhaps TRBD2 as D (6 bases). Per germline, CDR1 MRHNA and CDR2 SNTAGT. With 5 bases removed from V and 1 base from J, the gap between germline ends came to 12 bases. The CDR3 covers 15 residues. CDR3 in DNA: TGTGCCAGCAGTCCTCCCGGGAGTTCCTACAATGAGCAGTTCTTC. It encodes CASSPPGSSYNEQFF.

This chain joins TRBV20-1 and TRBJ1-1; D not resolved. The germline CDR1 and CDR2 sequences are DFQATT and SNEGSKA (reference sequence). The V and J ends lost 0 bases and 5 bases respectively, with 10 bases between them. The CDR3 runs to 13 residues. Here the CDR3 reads CSARDHRDTEAFF. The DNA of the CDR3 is TGCAGTGCTAGAGATCATAGGGATACTGAAGCTTTCTTT.

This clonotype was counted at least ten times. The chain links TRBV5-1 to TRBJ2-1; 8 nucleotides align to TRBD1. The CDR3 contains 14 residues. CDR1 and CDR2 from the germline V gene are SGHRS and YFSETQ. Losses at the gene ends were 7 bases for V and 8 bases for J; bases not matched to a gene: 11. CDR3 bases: TGCGCCAGCTCGCGACGGACAGGGACGCATGAGCAGTTCTTC. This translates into CASSRRTGTHEQFF. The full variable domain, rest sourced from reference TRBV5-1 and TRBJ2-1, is KAGVTQTPRYLIKTRGQQVTLSCSPISGHRSVSWYQQTPGQGLQFLFEYFSETQRNKGNFPGRFSGRQFSNSRSEMNVSTLELGDSALYLCASSRRTGTHEQFFGPGTRLTVL.

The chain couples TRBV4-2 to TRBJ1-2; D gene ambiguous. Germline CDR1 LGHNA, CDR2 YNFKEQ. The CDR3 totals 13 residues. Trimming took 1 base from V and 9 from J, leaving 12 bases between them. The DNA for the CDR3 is TGTGCCAGCAGCCAAGGGACCGTGAGGAGCTACACCTTC. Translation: CASSQGTVRSYTF.

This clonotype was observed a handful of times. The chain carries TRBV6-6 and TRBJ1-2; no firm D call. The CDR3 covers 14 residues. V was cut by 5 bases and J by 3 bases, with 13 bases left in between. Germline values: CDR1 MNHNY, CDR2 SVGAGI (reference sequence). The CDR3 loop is CASSIIAQDYGYTF. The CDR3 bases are TGTGCCAGCAGTATTATTGCCCAGGACTATGGCTACACCTTC.

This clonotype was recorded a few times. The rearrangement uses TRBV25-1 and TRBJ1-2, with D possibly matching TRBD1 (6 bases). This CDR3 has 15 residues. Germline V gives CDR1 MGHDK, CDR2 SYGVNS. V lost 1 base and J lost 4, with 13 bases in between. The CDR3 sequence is CASSESYGTPYGYTF. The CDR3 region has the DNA TGTGCCAGCAGTGAATCATATGGGACACCCTATGGCTACACCTTC.

The CDR3 here is CASSWTAGVTVEQYF. The DNA for the CDR3 is TGCGCCAGCAGCTGGACAGCGGGTGTGACGGTCGAGCAGTACTTC. The rearrangement links TRBV5-1 to TRBJ2-7; D is possibly TRBD1 or TRBD2 (6 bases each). Trimming cost V 3 bases and J 6 bases, with 19 bases left between them. CDR1 is SGHRS, CDR2 YFSETQ, per germline. This CDR3 is built from 15 residues.

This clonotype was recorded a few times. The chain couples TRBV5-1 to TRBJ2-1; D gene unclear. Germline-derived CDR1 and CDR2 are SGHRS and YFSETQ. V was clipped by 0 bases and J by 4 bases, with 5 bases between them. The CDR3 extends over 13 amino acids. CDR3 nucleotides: TGCGCCAGCAGCTTGGTCCAATACAATGAGCAGTTCTTC. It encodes CASSLVQYNEQFF.

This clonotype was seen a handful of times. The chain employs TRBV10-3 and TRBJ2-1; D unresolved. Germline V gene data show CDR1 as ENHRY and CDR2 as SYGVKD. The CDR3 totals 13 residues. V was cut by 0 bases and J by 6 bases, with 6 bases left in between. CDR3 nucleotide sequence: TGTGCCATCAGTGAGTCTATAACCAATGAGCAGTTCTTC. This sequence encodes CAISESITNEQFF.

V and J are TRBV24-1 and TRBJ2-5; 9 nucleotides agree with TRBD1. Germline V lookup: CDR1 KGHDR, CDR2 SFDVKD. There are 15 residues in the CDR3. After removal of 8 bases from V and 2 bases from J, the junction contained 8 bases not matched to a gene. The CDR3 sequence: CATKQDRGLQETQYF. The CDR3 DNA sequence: TGTGCCACCAAGCAGGACAGGGGACTGCAAGAGACCCAGTACTTC.

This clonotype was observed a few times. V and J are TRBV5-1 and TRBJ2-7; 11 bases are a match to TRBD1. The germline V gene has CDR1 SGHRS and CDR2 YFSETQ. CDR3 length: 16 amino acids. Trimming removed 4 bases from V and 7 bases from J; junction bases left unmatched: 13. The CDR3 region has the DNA TGCGCCAGCAGCCCGGGGACAGGGGGTCGTTGGGATGAGCAGTACTTC. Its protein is CASSPGTGGRWDEQYF.

The CDR3: CASGQGYFGYGYTF. The CDR3 coding sequence is TGTGCCAGCGGACAAGGGTACTTTGGCTATGGCTACACCTTC. V and J are TRBV12-3 or TRBV12-4 and TRBJ1-2; perhaps TRBD1 as D (5 bases). Trimming took off 8 bases at V and 4 bases at J, with 17 bases between the two ends. The CDR3 length is 14 residues.

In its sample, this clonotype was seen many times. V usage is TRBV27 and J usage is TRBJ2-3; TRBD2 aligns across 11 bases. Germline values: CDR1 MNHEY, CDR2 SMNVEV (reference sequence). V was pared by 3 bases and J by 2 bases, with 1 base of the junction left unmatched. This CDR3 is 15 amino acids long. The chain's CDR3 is CASSLGLADTDTQYF. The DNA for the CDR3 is TGTGCCAGCAGTTTGGGACTAGCGGACACAGATACGCAGTATTTT.

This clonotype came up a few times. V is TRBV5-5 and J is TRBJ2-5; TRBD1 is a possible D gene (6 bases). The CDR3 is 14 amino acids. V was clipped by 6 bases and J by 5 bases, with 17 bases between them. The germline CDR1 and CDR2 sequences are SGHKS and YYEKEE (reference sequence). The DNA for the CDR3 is TGTGCCAGCAATTGGCCAGGGGTTCGCGAGACCCAGTACTTC. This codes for CASNWPGVRETQYF.

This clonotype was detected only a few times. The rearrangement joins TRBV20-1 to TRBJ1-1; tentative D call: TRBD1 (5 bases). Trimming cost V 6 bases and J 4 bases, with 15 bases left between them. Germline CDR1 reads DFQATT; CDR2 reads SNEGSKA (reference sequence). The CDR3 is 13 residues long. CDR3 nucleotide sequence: TGCAGTGCCAGTGGGGCAGGGATCACTGAAGCTTTCTTT. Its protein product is CSASGAGITEAFF.

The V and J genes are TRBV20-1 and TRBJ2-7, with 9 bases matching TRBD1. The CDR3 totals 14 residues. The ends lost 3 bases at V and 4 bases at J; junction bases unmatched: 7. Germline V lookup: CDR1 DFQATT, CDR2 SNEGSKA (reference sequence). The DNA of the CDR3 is TGCAGTGCTAGGCCGGGACAGGGAGTTTACGAGCAGTACTTC. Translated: CSARPGQGVYEQYF.

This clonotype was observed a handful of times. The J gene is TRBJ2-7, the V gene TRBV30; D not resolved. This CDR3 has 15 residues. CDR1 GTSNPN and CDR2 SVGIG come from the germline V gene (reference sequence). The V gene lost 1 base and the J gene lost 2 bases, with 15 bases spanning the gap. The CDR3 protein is CAWSAPSTVTYEQYF. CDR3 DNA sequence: TGTGCCTGGAGTGCCCCTTCGACGGTCACCTACGAGCAGTACTTC.

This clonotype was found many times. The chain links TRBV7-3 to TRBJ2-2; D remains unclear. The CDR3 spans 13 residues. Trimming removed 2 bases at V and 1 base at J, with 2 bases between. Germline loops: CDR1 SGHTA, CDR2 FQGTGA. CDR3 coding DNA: TGTGCCAGCAGCTTAGAGAACACCGGGGAGCTGTTTTTT. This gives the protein CASSLENTGELFF.

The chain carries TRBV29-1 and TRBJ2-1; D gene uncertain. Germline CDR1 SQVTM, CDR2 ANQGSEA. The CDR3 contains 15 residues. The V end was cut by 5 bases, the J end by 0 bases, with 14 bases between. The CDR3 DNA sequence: TGCAGCGTTCTGGGCCTCTTGAGCTCCTACAATGAGCAGTTCTTC. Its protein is CSVLGLLSSYNEQFF.

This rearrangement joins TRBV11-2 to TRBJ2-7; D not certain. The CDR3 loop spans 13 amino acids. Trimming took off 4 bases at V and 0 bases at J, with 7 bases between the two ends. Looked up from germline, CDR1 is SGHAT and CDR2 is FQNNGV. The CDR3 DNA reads TGTGCCAGCAGCTGGGGTTTCTCCTACGAGCAGTACTTC. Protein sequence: CASSWGFSYEQYF.

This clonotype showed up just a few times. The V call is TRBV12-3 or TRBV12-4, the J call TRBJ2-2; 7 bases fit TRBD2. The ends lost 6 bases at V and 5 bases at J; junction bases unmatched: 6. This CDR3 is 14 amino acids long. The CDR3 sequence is CASSFGGGTGELFF. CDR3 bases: TGTGCCAGCAGCTTTGGGGGAGGGACCGGGGAGCTGTTTTTT.

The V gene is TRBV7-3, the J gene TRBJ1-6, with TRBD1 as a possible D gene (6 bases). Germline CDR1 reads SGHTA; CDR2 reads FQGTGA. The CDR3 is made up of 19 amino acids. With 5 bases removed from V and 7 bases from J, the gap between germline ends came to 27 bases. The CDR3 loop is CASSPNAQGRWNRNSPLHF. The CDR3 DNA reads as TGTGCCAGCAGCCCTAATGCGCAGGGGAGGTGGAACCGGAATTCACCCCTCCACTTT.

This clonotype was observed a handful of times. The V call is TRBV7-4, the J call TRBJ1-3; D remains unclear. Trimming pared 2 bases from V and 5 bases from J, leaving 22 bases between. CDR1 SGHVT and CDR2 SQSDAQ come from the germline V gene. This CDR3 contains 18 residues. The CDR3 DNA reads TGTGCCAGCAGCTTATTTTGGCAGGATGGGCCAAGTCGAAACACCATATATTTT. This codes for CASSLFWQDGPSRNTIYF.

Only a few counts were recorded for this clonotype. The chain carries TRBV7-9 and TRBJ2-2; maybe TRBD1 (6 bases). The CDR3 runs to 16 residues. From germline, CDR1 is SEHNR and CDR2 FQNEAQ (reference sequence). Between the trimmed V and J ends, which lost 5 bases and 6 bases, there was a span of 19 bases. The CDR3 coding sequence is TGTGCCAGCAGCACCCGGGACACCGTATTCCCCGGGGAGCTGTTTTTT. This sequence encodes CASSTRDTVFPGELFF. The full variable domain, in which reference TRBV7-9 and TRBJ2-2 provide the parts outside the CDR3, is DTGVSQNPRHKITKRGQNVTFRCDPISEHNRLYWYRQTLGQGPEFLTYFQNEAQLEKSRLLSDRFSAERPKGSFSTLEIQRTEQGDSAMYLCASSTRDTVFPGELFFGEGSRLTVL.

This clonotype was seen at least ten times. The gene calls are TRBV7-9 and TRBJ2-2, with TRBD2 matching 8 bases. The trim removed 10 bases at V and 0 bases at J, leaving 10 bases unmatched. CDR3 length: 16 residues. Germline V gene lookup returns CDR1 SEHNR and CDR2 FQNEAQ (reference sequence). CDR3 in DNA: TGTGCCAAGCGGGAGACCTCCTTCGCGAACACCGGGGAGCTGTTTTTT. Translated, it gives CAKRETSFANTGELFF.

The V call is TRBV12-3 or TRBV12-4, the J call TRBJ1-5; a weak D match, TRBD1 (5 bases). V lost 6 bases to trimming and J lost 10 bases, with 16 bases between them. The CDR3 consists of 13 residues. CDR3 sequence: CASSWDGERPQHF. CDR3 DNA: TGTGCCAGCAGCTGGGACGGGGAACGTCCCCAGCATTTT.